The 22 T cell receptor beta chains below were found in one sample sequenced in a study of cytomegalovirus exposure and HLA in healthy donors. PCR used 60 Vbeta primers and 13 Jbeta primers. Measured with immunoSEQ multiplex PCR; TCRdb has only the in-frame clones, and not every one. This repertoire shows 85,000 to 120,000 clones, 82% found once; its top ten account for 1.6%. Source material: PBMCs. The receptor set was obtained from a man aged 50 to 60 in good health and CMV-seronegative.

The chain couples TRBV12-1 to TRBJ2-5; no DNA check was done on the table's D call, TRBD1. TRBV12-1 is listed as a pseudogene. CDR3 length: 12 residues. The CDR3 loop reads CASSPDRETQYF. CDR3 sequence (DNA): TGTGCCAGCAGCCCCGACAGAGAGACCCAGTACTTC.

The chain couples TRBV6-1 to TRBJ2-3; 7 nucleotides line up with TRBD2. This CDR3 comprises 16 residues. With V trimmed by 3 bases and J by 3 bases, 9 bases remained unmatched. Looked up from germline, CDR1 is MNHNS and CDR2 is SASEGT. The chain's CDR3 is CASSEGRAGRTDTQYF. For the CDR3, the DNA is TGTGCCAGCAGTGAGGGACGAGCGGGGCGTACAGATACGCAGTATTTT.

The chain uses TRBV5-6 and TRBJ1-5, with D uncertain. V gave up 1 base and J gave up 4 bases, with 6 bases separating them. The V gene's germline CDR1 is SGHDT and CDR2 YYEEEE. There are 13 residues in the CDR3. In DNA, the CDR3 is TGTGCCAGCAGCTTGTCCCGGAATCAGCCCCAGCATTTT. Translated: CASSLSRNQPQHF.

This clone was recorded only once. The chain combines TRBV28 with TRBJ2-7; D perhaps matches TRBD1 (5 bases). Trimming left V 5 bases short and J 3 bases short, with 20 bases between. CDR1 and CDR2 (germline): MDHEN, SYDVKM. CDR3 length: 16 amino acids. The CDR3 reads CASSPQGSGSNYEQYF. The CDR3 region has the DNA TGTGCCAGCAGTCCCCAAGGATCAGGGTCCAACTACGAGCAGTACTTC.

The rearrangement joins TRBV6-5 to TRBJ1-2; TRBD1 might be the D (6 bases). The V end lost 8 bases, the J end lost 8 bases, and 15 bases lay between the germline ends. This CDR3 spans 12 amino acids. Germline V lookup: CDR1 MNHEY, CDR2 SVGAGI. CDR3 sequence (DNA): TGTGCCAGCCGCGGGGGGCGCGGAGGCTACACCTTC. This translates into CASRGGRGGYTF.

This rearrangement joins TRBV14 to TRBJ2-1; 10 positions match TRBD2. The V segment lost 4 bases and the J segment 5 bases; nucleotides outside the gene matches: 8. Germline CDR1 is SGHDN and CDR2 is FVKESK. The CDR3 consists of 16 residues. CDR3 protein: CASSPLKRGGDNEQFF. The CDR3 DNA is TGTGCCAGCAGCCCCCTAAAGCGGGGGGGAGACAATGAGCAGTTCTTC.

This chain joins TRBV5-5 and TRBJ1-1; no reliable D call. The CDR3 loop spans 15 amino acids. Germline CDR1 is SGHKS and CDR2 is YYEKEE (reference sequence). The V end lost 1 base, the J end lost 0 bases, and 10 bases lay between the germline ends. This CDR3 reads CASSLLQSLNTEAFF. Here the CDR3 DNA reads TGTGCCAGCAGCTTGTTACAGTCATTGAACACTGAAGCTTTCTTT.

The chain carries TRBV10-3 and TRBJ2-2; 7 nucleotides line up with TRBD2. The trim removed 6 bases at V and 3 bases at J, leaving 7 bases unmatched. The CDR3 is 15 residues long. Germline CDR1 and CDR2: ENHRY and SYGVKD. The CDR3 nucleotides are TGTGCCATCAGGTCGAGCGGGGAGGACACCGGGGAGCTGTTTTTT. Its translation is CAIRSSGEDTGELFF.

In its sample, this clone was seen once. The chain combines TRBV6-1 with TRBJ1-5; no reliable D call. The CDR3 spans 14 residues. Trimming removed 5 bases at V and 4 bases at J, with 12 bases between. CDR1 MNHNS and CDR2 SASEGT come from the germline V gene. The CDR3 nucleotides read TGTGCCAGCAGTTCGGGTGTCATAAATCAGCCCCAGCATTTT. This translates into CASSSGVINQPQHF.

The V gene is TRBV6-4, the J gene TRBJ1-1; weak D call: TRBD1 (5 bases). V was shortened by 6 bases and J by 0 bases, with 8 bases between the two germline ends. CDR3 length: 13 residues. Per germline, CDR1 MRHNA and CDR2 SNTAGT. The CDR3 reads CASSEGVNTEAFF. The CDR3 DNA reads TGTGCCAGCAGCGAAGGGGTGAACACTGAAGCTTTCTTT.

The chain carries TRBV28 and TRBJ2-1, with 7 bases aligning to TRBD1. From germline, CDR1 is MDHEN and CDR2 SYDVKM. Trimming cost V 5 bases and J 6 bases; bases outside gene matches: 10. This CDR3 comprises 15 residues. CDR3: CASSRQGFFPNEQFF. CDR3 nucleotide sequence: TGTGCCAGCAGTCGACAGGGCTTTTTTCCCAATGAGCAGTTCTTC.

The CDR3 here is CAWGTSNYGYTF. The CDR3 DNA follows: TGTGCCTGGGGTACTTCTAACTATGGCTACACCTTC. The chain is built from TRBV30 and TRBJ1-2; no definite D call. V was shortened by 5 bases and J by 0 bases, with 7 bases between the two germline ends. The CDR3 is 12 residues long. The germline CDR1 and CDR2 sequences are GTSNPN and SVGIG (reference sequence).

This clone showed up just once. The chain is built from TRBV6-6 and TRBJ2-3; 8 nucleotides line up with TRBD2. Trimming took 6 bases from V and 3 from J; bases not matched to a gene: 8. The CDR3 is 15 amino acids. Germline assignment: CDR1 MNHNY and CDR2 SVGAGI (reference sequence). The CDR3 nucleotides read TGTGCCAGCAGGAATAGCGGGGTGGCGACAGATACGCAGTATTTT. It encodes CASRNSGVATDTQYF.

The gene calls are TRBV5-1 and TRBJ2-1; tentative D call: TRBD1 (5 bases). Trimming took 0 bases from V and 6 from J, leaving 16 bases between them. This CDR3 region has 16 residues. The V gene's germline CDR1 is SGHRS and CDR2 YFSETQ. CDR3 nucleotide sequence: TGCGCCAGCAGCTTGGGTTCGACAGTTGGTTTCAATGAGCAGTTCTTC. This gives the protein CASSLGSTVGFNEQFF. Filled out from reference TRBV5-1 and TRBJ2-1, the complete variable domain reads KAGVTQTPRYLIKTRGQQVTLSCSPISGHRSVSWYQQTPGQGLQFLFEYFSETQRNKGNFPGRFSGRQFSNSRSEMNVSTLELGDSALYLCASSLGSTVGFNEQFFGPGTRLTVL.

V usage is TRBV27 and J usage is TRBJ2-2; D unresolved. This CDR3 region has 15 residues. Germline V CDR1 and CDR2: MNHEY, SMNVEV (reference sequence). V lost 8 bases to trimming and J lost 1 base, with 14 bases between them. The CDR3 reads CASQFSRRNTGELFF. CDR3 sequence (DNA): TGTGCCAGCCAGTTCTCCCGCCGGAACACCGGGGAGCTGTTTTTT.

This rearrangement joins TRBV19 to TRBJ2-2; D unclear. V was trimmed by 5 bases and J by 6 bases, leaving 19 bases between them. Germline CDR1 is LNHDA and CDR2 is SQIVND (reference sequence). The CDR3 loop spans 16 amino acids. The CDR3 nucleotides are TGTGCCAGTAGTCCATTACTCGATCTCTTTGCCGGGGAGCTGTTTTTT. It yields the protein CASSPLLDLFAGELFF. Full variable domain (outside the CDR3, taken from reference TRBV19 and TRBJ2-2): DGGITQSPKYLFRKEGQNVTLSCEQNLNHDAMYWYRQDPGQGLRLIYYSQIVNDFQKGDIAEGYSVSREKKESFPLTVTSAQKNPTAFYLCASSPLLDLFAGELFFGEGSRLTVL.

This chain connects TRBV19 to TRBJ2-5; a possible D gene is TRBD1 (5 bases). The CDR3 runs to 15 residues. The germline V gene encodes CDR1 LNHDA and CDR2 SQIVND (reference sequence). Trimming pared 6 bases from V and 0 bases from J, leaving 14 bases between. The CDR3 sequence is CASSMQWGYQETQYF. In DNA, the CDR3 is TGTGCCAGTAGCATGCAATGGGGCTACCAAGAGACCCAGTACTTC.

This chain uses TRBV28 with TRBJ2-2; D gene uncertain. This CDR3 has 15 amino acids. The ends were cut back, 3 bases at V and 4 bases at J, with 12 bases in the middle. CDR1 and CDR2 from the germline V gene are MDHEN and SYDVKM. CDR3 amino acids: CASSFISLGTGELFF. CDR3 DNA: TGTGCCAGCAGTTTTATAAGTCTAGGCACCGGGGAGCTGTTTTTT.

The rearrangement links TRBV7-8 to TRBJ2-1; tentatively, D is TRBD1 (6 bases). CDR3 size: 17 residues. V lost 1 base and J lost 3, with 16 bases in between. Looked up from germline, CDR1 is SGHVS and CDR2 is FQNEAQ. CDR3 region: CASSLGGRILDYNEQFF. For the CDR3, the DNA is TGTGCCAGCAGCTTAGGGGGGCGGATTCTCGACTACAATGAGCAGTTCTTC.

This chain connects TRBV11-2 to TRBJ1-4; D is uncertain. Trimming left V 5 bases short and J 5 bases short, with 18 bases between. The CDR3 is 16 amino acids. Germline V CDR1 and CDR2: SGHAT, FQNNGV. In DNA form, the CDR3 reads TGTGCCAGCAGCCCAAGTCGGCGGCGGCTGAATGAAAAACTGTTTTTT. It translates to CASSPSRRRLNEKLFF. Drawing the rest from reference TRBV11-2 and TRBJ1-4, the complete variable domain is EAGVAQSPRYKIIEKRQSVAFWCNPISGHATLYWYQQILGQGPKLLIQFQNNGVVDDSQLPKDRFSAERLKGVDSTLKIQPAKLEDSAVYLCASSPSRRRLNEKLFFGSGTQLSVL.

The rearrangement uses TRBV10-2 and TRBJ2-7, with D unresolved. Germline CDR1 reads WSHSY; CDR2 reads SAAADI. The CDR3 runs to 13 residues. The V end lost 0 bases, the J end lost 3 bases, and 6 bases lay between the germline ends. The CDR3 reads CASSESVNYEQYF. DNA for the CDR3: TGCGCCAGCAGTGAGTCTGTCAACTACGAGCAGTACTTC.

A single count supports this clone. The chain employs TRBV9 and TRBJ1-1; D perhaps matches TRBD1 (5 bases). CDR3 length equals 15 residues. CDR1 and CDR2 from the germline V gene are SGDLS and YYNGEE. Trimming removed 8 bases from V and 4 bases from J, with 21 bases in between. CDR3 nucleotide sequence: TGTGCCAGTCTTCCCCATTCCGGGGGGAGCACTGAAGCTTTCTTT. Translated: CASLPHSGGSTEAFF.